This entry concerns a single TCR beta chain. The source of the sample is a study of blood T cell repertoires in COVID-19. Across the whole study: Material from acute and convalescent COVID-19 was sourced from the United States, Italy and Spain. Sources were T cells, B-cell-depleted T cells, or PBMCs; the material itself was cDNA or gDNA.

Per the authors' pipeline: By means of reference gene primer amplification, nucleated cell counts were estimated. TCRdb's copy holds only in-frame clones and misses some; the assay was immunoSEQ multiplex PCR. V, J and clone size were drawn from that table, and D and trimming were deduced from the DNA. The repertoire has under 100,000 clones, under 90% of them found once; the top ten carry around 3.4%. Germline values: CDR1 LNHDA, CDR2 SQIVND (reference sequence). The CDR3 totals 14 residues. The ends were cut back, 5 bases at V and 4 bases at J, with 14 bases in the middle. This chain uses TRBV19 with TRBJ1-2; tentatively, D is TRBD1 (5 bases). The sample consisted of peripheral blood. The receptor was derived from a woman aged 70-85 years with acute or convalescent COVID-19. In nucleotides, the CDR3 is TGTGCCAGTAGTCGGCAGGGTTCAAGCTATGGCTACACCTTC. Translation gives CASSRQGSSYGYTF.